This TCR beta chain originates from a study of blood T cells in healthy people across ages. Findings and limits, study-wide: Observed TCR beta diversity per million T cells went down as age went up. This fall followed a roughly linear course with age.

This CDR3 is 15 amino acids long. The V segment lost 2 bases and the J segment 2 bases; nucleotides outside the gene matches: 2. CDR1 and CDR2 from the germline V gene are LGHDT and YNNKEL (reference sequence). Comments on this clonotype: Antigen specificity is unknown.

A sample-barcoded 5' primer and a J-beta primer mix were used in a second PCR of roughly 7 to 11 cycles. TCRdb used MiXCR to reprocess the 5' RACE reads, holding one entry per CDR3 protein. The sample contains more than 700,000 distinct CDR3 sequences, around half of which appear only once. Source material: blood. The rearrangement uses TRBV3-1 and TRBJ2-1; TRBD2 agrees at 8 bases. The clonotype was recovered from a man older than 75 in good health. The CDR3 protein is CASSQSAGAYNEQFF. The CDR3 bases are TGTGCCAGCAGCCAATCAGCGGGAGCCTACAATGAGCAGTTCTTC.